Detailed here is one T cell receptor (beta chain). This sample is drawn from a study of control samples from healthy donors and cancer patients. This table comes from immunoSEQ multiplex PCR, and its TCRdb copy is limited to in-frame clones, with some not included. Seen here are 88,000 or so clones, around 94% observed once, and the top ten hold 4.8%. The V end was cut by 3 bases, the J end by 3 bases, with 11 bases between. The germline gives CDR1 SGHDN, CDR2 FVKESK. The CDR3 loop spans 14 amino acids. Sample: blood. This sequence joins TRBV14 and TRBJ1-1; a weak D match, TRBD1 (5 bases). This clonotype originated in a woman between 18 and 29 years old in good health. CDR3: CASSQGAGYTEAFF. In DNA, the CDR3 is TGTGCCAGCAGCCAGGGCGCAGGGTACACTGAAGCTTTCTTT.